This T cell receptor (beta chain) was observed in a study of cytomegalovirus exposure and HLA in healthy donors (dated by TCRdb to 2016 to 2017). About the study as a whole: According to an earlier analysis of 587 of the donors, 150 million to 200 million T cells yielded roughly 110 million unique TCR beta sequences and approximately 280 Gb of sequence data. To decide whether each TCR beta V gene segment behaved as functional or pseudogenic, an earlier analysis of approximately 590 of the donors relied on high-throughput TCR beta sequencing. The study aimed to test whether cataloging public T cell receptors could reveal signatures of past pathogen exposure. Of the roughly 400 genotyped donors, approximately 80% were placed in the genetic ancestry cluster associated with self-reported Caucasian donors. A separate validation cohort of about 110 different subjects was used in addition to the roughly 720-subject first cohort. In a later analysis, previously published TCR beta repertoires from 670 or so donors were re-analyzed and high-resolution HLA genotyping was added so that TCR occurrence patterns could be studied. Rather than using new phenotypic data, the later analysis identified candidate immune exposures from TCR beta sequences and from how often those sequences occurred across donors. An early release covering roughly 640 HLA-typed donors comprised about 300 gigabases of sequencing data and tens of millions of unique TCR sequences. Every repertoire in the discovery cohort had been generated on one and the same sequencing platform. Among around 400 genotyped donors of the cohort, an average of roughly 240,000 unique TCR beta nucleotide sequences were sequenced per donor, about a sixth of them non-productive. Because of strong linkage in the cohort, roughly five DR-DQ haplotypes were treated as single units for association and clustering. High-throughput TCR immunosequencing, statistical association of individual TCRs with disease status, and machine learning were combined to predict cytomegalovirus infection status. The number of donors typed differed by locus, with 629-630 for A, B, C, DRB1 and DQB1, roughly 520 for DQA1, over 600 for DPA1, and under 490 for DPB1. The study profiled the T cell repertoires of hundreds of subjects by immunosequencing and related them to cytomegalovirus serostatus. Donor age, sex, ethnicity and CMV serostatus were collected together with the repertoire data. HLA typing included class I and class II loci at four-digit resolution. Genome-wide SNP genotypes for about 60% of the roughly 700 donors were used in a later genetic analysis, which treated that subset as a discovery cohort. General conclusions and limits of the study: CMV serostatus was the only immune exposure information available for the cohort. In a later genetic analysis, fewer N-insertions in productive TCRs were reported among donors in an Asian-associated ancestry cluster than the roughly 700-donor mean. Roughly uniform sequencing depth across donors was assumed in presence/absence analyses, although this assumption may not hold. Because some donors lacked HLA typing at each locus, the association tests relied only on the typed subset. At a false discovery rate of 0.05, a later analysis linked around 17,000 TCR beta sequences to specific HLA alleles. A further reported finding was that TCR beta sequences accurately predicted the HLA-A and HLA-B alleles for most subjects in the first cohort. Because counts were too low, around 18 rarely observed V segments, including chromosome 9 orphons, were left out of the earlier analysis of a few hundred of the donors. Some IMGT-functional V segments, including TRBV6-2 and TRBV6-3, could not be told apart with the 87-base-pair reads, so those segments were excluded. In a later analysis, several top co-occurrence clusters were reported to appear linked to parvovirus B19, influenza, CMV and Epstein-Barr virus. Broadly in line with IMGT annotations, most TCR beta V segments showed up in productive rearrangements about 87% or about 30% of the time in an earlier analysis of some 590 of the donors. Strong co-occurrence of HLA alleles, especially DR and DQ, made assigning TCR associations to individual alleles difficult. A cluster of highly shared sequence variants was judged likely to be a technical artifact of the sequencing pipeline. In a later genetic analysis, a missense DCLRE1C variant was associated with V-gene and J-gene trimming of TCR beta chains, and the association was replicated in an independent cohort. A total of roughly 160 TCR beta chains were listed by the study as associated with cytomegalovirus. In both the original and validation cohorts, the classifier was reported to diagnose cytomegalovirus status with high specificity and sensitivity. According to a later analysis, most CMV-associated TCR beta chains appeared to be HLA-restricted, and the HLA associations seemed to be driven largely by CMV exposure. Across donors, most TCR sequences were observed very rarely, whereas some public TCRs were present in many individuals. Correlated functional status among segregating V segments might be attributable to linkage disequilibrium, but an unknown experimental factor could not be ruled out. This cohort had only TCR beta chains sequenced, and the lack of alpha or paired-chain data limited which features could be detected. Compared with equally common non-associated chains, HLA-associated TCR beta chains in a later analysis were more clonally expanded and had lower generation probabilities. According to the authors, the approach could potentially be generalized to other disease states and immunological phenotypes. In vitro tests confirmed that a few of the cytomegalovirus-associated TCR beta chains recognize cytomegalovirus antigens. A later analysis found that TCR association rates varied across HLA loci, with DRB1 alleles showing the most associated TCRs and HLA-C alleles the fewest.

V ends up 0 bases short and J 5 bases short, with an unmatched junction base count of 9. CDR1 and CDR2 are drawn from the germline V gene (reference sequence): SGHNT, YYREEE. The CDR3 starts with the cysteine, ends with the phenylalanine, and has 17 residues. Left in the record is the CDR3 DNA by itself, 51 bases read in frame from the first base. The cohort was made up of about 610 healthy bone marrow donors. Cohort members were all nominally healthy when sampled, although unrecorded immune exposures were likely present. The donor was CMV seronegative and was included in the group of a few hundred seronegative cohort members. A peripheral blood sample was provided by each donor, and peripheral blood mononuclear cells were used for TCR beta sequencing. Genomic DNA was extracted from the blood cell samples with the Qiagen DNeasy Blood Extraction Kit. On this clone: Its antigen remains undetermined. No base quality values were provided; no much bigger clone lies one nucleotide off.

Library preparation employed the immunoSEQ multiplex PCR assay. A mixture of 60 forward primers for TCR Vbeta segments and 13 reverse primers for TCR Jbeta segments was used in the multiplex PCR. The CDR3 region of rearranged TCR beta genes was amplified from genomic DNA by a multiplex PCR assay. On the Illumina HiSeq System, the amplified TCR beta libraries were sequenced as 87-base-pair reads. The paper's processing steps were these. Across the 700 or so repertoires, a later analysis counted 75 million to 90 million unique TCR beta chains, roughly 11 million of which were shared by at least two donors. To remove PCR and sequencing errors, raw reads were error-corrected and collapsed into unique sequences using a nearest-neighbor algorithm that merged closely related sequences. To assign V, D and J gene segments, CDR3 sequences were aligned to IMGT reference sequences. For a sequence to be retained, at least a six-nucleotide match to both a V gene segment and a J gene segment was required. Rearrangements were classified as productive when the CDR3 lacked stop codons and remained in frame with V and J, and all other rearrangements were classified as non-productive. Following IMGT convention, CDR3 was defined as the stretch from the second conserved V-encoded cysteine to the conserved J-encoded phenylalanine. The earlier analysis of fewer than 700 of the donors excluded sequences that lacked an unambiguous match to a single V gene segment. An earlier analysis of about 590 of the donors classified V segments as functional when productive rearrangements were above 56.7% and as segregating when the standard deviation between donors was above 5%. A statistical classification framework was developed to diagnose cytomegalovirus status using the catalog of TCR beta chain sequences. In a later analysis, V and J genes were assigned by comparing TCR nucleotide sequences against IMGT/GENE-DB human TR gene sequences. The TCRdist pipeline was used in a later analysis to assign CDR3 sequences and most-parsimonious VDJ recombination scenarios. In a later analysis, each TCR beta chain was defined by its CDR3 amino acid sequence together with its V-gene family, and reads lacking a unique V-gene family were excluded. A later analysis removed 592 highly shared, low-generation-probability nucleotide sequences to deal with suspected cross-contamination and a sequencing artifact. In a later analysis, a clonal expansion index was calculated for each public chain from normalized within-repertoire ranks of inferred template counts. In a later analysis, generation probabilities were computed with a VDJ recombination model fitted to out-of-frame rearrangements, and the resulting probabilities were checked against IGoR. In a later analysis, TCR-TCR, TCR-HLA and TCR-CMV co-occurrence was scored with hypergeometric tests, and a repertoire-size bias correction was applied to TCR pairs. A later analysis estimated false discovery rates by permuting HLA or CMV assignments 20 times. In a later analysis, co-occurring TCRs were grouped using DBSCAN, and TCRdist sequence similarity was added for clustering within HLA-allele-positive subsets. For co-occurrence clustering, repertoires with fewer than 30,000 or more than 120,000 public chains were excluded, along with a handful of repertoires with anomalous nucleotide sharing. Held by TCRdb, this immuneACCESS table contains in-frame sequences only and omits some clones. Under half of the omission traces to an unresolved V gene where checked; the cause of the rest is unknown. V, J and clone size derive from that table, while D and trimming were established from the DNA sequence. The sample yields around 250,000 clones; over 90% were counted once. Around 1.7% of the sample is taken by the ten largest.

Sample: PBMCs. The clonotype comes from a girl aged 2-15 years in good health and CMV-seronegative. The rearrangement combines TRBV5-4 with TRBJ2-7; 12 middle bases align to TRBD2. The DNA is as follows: TGTGCCAGCAGCTTGGCCGGGCCTAGCGGGAGGGGGGACGAGCAGTACTTC. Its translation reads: CASSLAGPSGRGDEQYF.